The 24 T cell receptor beta chains presented below share a single source sample, sequenced in a study of cytomegalovirus exposure and HLA in healthy donors. Primers included in the PCR were 60 Vbeta and 13 Jbeta primers. Clones were sequenced by immunoSEQ multiplex PCR, and TCRdb holds only the in-frame ones, with some missing. Of roughly 90,000 clones in the sample, around 84% were seen once. The source material was PBMCs. These receptors all stem from a man younger than 35 in good health and CMV-seronegative.

This clone has a single count. The V gene is TRBV30, the J gene TRBJ1-5; 9 bases match TRBD1. The junction had 7 bases not matched to a gene; V was cut back by 2 bases and J by 5 bases. CDR3 length: 15 amino acids. Germline loops: CDR1 GTSNPN, CDR2 SVGIG (reference sequence). The CDR3 region is CAWSSRTGADQPQHF. DNA for the CDR3: TGTGCCTGGAGTAGTCGGACAGGGGCCGATCAGCCCCAGCATTTT.

The chain couples TRBV27 to TRBJ1-5; 8 bases are shared with TRBD1. This CDR3 comprises 16 residues. V lost 5 bases to trimming and J lost 1 base; unmatched junction nucleotides: 7. The germline gives CDR1 MNHEY, CDR2 SMNVEV (reference sequence). The CDR3 reads CASSIRQGRSNQPQHF. CDR3 nucleotides: TGTGCCAGCAGTATAAGACAGGGGAGGAGCAATCAGCCCCAGCATTTT.

The V gene is TRBV4-1, the J gene TRBJ2-7; TRBD2 might be the D (6 bases). CDR3 length: 18 amino acids. Trimming stripped 1 base from V and 0 bases from J, with 19 bases between. Germline CDR1 and CDR2: MGHRA and YSYEKL. The CDR3 DNA sequence: TGCGCCAGCAGCCAAGTATACGGAGGAGGGTGGCGCTCCTACGAGCAGTACTTC. It is translated as CASSQVYGGGWRSYEQYF.

This clone was counted a single time. The chain recombines TRBV9 with TRBJ1-4, with 7 bases fitting TRBD1. Trimming took 3 bases from V and 7 from J; bases not matched to a gene: 6. Germline V CDR1 and CDR2: SGDLS, YYNGEE. This CDR3 comprises 14 residues. In DNA, the CDR3 is TGTGCCAGCAGCGCCTCAGGGGGAGGTGAAAAACTGTTTTTT. It yields the protein CASSASGGGEKLFF. The entire variable domain, with the rest obtained from reference TRBV9 and TRBJ1-4, is as follows: DSGVTQTPKHLITATGQRVTLRCSPRSGDLSVYWYQQSLDQGLQFLIQYYNGEERAKGNILERFSAQQFPDLHSELNLSSLELGDSALYFCASSASGGGEKLFFGSGTQLSVL.

A remark on this clone: At the DNA level, this CDR3 is encoded by other sequences in the same sample as well. The chain has TRBV29-1 and TRBJ2-7; TRBD1 is a possible D gene (5 bases). Trimming left V 1 base short and J 2 bases short, with 6 bases between. The germline CDR1 and CDR2 sequences are SQVTM and ANQGSEA. This CDR3 has 12 residues. CDR3 region: CSVEGGTYEQYF. Written as DNA, the CDR3 is TGCAGCGTTGAAGGGGGCACCTACGAGCAGTACTTC.

The gene calls are TRBV5-5 and TRBJ1-1; D is possibly TRBD1 (6 bases). The germline V and J ends were trimmed by 0 bases and 3 bases, with 9 bases remaining between them. This CDR3 contains 14 residues. Per the germline V gene, CDR1 is SGHKS and CDR2 is YYEKEE (reference sequence). CDR3 loop: CASSLVRTDTEAFF. Written as DNA, the CDR3 is TGTGCCAGCAGCTTGGTCCGGACAGACACTGAAGCTTTCTTT.

The chain is built from TRBV7-2 and TRBJ1-1; D remains ambiguous. In germline, CDR1 is SGHTA, CDR2 FQGNSA. Trimming left V 7 bases short and J 3 bases short, with 6 bases between. This CDR3 contains 11 residues. CDR3 loop: CASILYTEAFF. DNA for the CDR3: TGTGCCAGCATATTATACACTGAAGCTTTCTTT.

As regards this clone: Different DNA sequences within this sample yield the same CDR3. This chain connects TRBV10-3 to TRBJ1-1; 8 bases are shared with TRBD1. This CDR3 comprises 14 residues. From germline, CDR1 is ENHRY and CDR2 SYGVKD. Unmatched junction bases numbered 4, after V lost 6 bases and J lost 1 base. CDR3 sequence: CAIRGTGGNTEAFF. Written as DNA, the CDR3 is TGTGCCATCAGGGGGACAGGAGGGAACACTGAAGCTTTCTTT.

The chain couples TRBV18 to TRBJ1-5; D is perhaps TRBD1 (5 bases). V was pared by 6 bases and J by 0 bases, with 12 bases between. Germline V CDR1 and CDR2: KGHSH, LQKENI. This CDR3 region has 15 residues. CDR3 region: CASSEGLNSNQPQHF. For the CDR3, the DNA is TGTGCCAGCTCCGAGGGACTCAATAGCAATCAGCCCCAGCATTTT.

The chain links TRBV27 to TRBJ2-7; a possible D gene is TRBD1 (6 bases). Germline V gene data show CDR1 as MNHEY and CDR2 as SMNVEV (reference sequence). The CDR3 has 16 amino acids. V lost 6 bases to trimming and J lost 3 bases, with 21 bases between them. CDR3 region: CASSRTDRTANYEQYF. DNA for the CDR3: TGTGCCAGCAGCCGTACAGACAGGACGGCTAACTACGAGCAGTACTTC.

This clone has a handful of counts. A far larger clone differs by one base, so this is likely a read error. This rearrangement joins TRBV7-9 to TRBJ2-7, with 10 bases identical to TRBD2. CDR3 size: 16 residues. Germline assignment: CDR1 SEHNR and CDR2 FQNEAQ (reference sequence). The DNA for the CDR3 is TGTTCCAGCAGCTCATGGACTAGCGGAGGGTCCTACGAGCAGTACTTC. Protein product: CSSSSWTSGGSYEQYF.

This chain uses TRBV5-1 with TRBJ1-2; D gene uncertain. The CDR3 is 18 amino acids. The germline V gene has CDR1 SGHRS and CDR2 YFSETQ. Trimming took 0 bases from V and 7 from J, leaving 25 bases between them. This CDR3 reads CASSLEARPKNELGGYTF. Written as DNA, the CDR3 is TGCGCCAGCAGCTTGGAAGCGCGTCCGAAGAACGAGCTCGGTGGCTACACCTTC.

The V call is TRBV18, the J call TRBJ2-7, with 8 bases identical to TRBD1. The V and J ends lost 3 bases and 2 bases, in that order; junction bases with no gene match: 6. The CDR3 covers 15 residues. From germline, CDR1 is KGHSH and CDR2 LQKENI. CDR3 in amino acids: CASSPGQGGPYEQYF. The CDR3 coding sequence is TGTGCCAGCTCACCCGGACAGGGAGGCCCCTACGAGCAGTACTTC.

This clone has just a few counts. The genes are TRBV10-3 and TRBJ1-4; D ambiguous. This CDR3 comprises 13 residues. V gave up 8 bases and J gave up 4 bases, with 11 bases separating them. Germline V gene lookup returns CDR1 ENHRY and CDR2 SYGVKD. The CDR3 DNA reads as TGTGCCATCCAGACTAGGATTAATGAAAAACTGTTTTTT. The encoded protein is CAIQTRINEKLFF.

In this sample, this clone turned up once. The chain uses TRBV7-9 and TRBJ2-3; D might be TRBD1 (6 bases). Germline assignment: CDR1 SEHNR and CDR2 FQNEAQ (reference sequence). V was pared by 1 base and J by 0 bases, with 8 bases between. CDR3 length: 15 amino acids. Here the CDR3 DNA reads TGTGCCAGCAGCTTAGGTCAGGGGAGCACAGATACGCAGTATTTT. This translates into CASSLGQGSTDTQYF.

V gene TRBV27 combines with J gene TRBJ1-5; D is perhaps TRBD1 (5 bases). Trimming took off 5 bases at V and 1 base at J, with 27 bases between the two ends. The CDR3 has 20 amino acids. Germline loops: CDR1 MNHEY, CDR2 SMNVEV (reference sequence). DNA for the CDR3: TGTGCCAGCAGTCCGACTGGAATGGCAGGGCTGTTCAGGAGCAATCAGCCCCAGCATTTT. Encoded protein: CASSPTGMAGLFRSNQPQHF.

The sample holds a few counts of this clone. This CDR3 is CASGRTPNTGELFF. In DNA, the CDR3 is TGTGCCAGCGGGCGGACTCCGAACACCGGGGAGCTGTTTTTT. The chain recombines TRBV9 with TRBJ2-2, with a weak D call TRBD2 (5 bases). The CDR3 loop spans 14 amino acids. V was shortened by 7 bases and J by 0 bases, with 10 bases between the two germline ends. CDR1 and CDR2 from the germline V gene are SGDLS and YYNGEE.

V gene TRBV6-6 combines with J gene TRBJ2-7; 7 bases line up with TRBD1. J was trimmed by 7 bases and V by 7 bases; bases with no gene match: 16. The V gene's germline CDR1 is MNHNY and CDR2 SVGAGI (reference sequence). The CDR3 loop spans 15 amino acids. The CDR3 nucleotides read TGTGCCAGCAATTCCCTAGGACAGGCTCAGGGGGAGCAGTACTTC. This encodes CASNSLGQAQGEQYF.

V is TRBV10-2 and J is TRBJ2-7; TRBD2 aligns across 12 bases. Germline loops: CDR1 WSHSY, CDR2 SAAADI. This CDR3 region has 15 residues. Germline trimming cut 6 bases from V and 1 base from J; bases unmatched to any gene: 4. The CDR3 nucleotides read TGCGCCAGCAGGGAGACTAGCGGGAGTTCCTACGAGCAGTACTTC. Amino acid sequence: CASRETSGSSYEQYF.

This chain joins TRBV7-9 and TRBJ1-1; unclear D gene. The length of the CDR3 is 12 residues. Trimming cost V 6 bases and J 7 bases, with 12 bases left between them. Per the germline V gene, CDR1 is SEHNR and CDR2 is FQNEAQ (reference sequence). CDR3 DNA sequence: TGTGCCAGCAGGCGCATCGTAGATGAAGCTTTCTTT. Amino acids: CASRRIVDEAFF.

The rearrangement links TRBV7-9 to TRBJ1-1; TRBD1 matches 7 bases. Germline CDR1 SEHNR, CDR2 FQNEAQ (reference sequence). The CDR3 is 15 residues long. J was trimmed by 3 bases and V by 5 bases; bases with no gene match: 9. CDR3 residues: CASSPRTGTHTEAFF. In DNA, the CDR3 is TGTGCCAGCAGCCCCAGGACAGGAACCCACACTGAAGCTTTCTTT.

The count of this clone is one. The V call is TRBV25-1, the J call TRBJ1-2; D remains unclear. Trimming removed 7 bases from V and 0 bases from J, with 15 bases in between. Germline CDR1 is MGHDK and CDR2 is SYGVNS. This CDR3 has 15 residues. CDR3 bases: TGTGCCAGCACTCCCCCGCGGGCTCCTAACTATGGCTACACCTTC. Its protein is CASTPPRAPNYGYTF.

This clone appeared a few times. The rearrangement joins TRBV6-1 to TRBJ2-7; 9 bases match TRBD1. Looked up from germline, CDR1 is MNHNS and CDR2 is SASEGT. V lost 6 bases, J lost 2 bases, and 8 bases stayed unmatched. The CDR3 totals 15 residues. CDR3 coding DNA: TGTGCCAGCAGGGTTGGACAGGGGTTCGCCTACGAGCAGTACTTC. Its translation is CASRVGQGFAYEQYF.

The rearrangement links TRBV6-1 to TRBJ1-2; D uncertain. The CDR3 consists of 11 residues. The V and J ends lost 8 bases and 8 bases respectively, with 12 bases between them. Germline CDR1 and CDR2: MNHNS and SASEGT. Here the CDR3 reads CASVHQWGYTF. In nucleotides, the CDR3 is TGTGCCAGCGTACATCAGTGGGGCTACACCTTC.